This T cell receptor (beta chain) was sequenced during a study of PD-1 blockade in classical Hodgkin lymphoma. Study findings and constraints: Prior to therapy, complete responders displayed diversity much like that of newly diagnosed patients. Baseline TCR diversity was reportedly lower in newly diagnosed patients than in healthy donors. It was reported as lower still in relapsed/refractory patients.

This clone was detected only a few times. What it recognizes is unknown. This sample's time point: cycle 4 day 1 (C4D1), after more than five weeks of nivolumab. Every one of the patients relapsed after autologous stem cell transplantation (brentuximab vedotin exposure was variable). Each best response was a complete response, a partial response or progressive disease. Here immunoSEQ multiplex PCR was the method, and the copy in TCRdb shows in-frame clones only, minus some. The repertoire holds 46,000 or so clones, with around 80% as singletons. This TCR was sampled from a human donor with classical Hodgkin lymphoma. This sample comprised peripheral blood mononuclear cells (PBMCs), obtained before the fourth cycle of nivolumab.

CDR3 loop: CASSEGTSGGYEQYF. The CDR3 DNA is TGTGCCAGCAGTGAAGGGACTAGCGGGGGCTACGAGCAGTACTTC. This chain links TRBV6-1 with TRBJ2-7; TRBD2 aligns across 13 bases. Germline values: CDR1 MNHNS, CDR2 SASEGT. J lost 3 bases, V lost 1 base, and 0 bases had no gene match. The CDR3 length is 15 residues.